This T cell receptor (beta chain) emerged from a study of T cell responses to AZD1222 COVID-19 vaccine. J was trimmed by 1 base and V by 5 bases; bases with no gene match: 3. Germline assignment: CDR1 ENHRY and CDR2 SYGVKD. The CDR3 is made up of 14 amino acids. Method: immunoSEQ multiplex PCR; TCRdb's copy keeps in-frame clones and lacks some. The sample contains under 150,000 clones, approximately 90% of which appear only once. This clonotype was sampled from an adult who received the AZD1222 COVID-19 vaccine. Sample: peripheral blood, taken 28 days after the second AZD1222 dose. The gene calls are TRBV10-3 and TRBJ1-1, with 8 positions matching TRBD1. CDR3 sequence: CAISRTGQNTEAFF. The CDR3 DNA reads as TGTGCCATCAGTCGGACAGGGCAGAACACTGAAGCTTTCTTT.